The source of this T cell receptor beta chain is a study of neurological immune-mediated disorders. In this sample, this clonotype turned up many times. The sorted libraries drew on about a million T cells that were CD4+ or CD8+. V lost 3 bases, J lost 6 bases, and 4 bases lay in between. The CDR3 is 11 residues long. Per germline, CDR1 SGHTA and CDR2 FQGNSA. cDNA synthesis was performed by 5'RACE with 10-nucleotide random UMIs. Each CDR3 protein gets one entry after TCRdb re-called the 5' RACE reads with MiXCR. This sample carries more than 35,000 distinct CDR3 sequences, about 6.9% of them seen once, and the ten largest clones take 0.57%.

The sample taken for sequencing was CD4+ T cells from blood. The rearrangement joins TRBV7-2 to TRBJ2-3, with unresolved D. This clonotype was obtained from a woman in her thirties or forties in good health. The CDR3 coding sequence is TGTGCCAGCAGCTTCTATGATACGCAGTATTTT. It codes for CASSFYDTQYF.